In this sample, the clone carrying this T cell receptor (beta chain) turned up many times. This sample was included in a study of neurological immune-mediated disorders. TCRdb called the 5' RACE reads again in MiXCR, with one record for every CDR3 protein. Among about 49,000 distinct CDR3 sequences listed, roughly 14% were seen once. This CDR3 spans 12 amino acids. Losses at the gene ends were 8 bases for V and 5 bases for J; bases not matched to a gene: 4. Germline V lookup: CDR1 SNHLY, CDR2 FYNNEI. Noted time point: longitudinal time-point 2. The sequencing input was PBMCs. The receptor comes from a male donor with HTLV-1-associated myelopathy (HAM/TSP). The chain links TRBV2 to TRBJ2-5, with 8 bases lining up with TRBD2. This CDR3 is CASGLAGETQYF. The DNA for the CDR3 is TGTGCCAGCGGACTAGCTGGGGAGACCCAGTACTTC.